These 9 T cell receptor beta chains came from one sample sequenced in a study of OX40 agonist ivuxolimab in advanced cancers. Here immunoSEQ multiplex PCR was the method, and the copy in TCRdb shows in-frame clones only, minus some. Among 65,000 to 95,000 clones, around 90% were seen once, and the ten largest hold 5.5% to 8%. The source was CD4+ or CD8+ T cells sorted from blood, collected in a trial of the OX40 agonist ivuxolimab. The receptor source for this set is an adult with an advanced solid tumor such as melanoma, head and neck, liver or kidney cancer.

The chain links TRBV19 to TRBJ1-5; 8 bases match TRBD1. Germline assignment: CDR1 LNHDA and CDR2 SQIVND (reference sequence). The CDR3 loop spans 15 amino acids. The V and J ends lost 7 bases and 3 bases, in that order; junction bases with no gene match: 8. The CDR3 coding sequence is TGTGCCAGTACTCGGACAGGGCCTCTCAATCAGCCCCAGCATTTT. The encoded protein is CASTRTGPLNQPQHF. The variable domain in full, completed from reference TRBV19 and TRBJ1-5, reads DGGITQSPKYLFRKEGQNVTLSCEQNLNHDAMYWYRQDPGQGLRLIYYSQIVNDFQKGDIAEGYSVSREKKESFPLTVTSAQKNPTAFYLCASTRTGPLNQPQHFGDGTRLSIL.

This chain uses TRBV5-1 with TRBJ1-1, with a weak D call TRBD1 (5 bases). CDR1 SGHRS and CDR2 YFSETQ come from the germline V gene. There are 13 residues in the CDR3. V was trimmed by 0 bases and J by 7 bases, leaving 10 bases between them. The CDR3 nucleotides are TGCGCCAGCAGCTTGGAGGCAGGGTATGAAGCTTTCTTT. Translating gives CASSLEAGYEAFF.

The J gene is TRBJ2-2, the V gene TRBV6-5, with 9 bases matching TRBD1. Germline V gene sequence: CDR1 MNHEY, CDR2 SVGAGI. The CDR3 covers 15 residues. After removal of 6 bases from V and 5 bases from J, the junction contained 7 bases not matched to a gene. For the CDR3, the DNA is TGTGCCAGCAGCGAACAGGGGGCGCGGACCGGGGAGCTGTTTTTT. Encoded protein: CASSEQGARTGELFF.

V gene TRBV19 combines with J gene TRBJ2-5; D perhaps matches TRBD1 (8 bases). CDR3 size: 15 residues. Germline assignment: CDR1 LNHDA and CDR2 SQIVND (reference sequence). Trimming cost V 4 bases and J 4 bases, with 16 bases left between them. The CDR3 here is CASSTGQGGGETQYF. In DNA, the CDR3 is TGTGCCAGTAGTACCGGACAGGGAGGGGGAGAGACCCAGTACTTC.

The rearrangement joins TRBV5-6 to TRBJ2-1, with 8 positions matching TRBD1. The CDR3 length is 15 residues. J lost 3 bases, V lost 2 bases, and 4 bases had no gene match. Germline-derived CDR1 and CDR2 are SGHDT and YYEEEE. Here the CDR3 reads CASSFSGGYYNEQFF. CDR3 in DNA: TGTGCCAGCAGCTTCTCAGGGGGCTACTACAATGAGCAGTTCTTC.

The CDR3 nucleotides read TGTGCCAGCAGTTGGTTCGGTCCTAATGAAAAACTGTTTTTT. This gives the protein CASSWFGPNEKLFF. The rearrangement joins TRBV6-5 to TRBJ1-4; D unclear. V was trimmed by 4 bases and J by 3 bases, leaving 9 bases between them. Looked up from germline, CDR1 is MNHEY and CDR2 is SVGAGI. This CDR3 spans 14 amino acids.

The chain is built from TRBV4-2 and TRBJ2-3; maybe TRBD2 (7 bases). Deletions cut 9 bases from V and 4 bases from J, with 17 bases between. Germline-derived CDR1 and CDR2 are LGHNA and YNFKEQ. The CDR3 consists of 14 residues. The CDR3 protein is CASTTGGRADTQYF. As DNA, the CDR3 is TGTGCCAGTACTACGGGGGGCCGGGCAGATACGCAGTATTTT.

This chain connects TRBV2 to TRBJ2-7; D uncertain. V lost 10 bases and J 5 bases, leaving 15 bases between the germline ends. From germline, CDR1 is SNHLY and CDR2 FYNNEI. The CDR3 is 12 residues long. The CDR3 nucleotides are TGTGCCACCCAACCCCACGCGGACGAGCAGTACTTC. The encoded protein is CATQPHADEQYF. The variable domain in full, with the rest retrieved from reference TRBV2 and TRBJ2-7, is EPEVTQTPSHQVTQMGQEVILRCVPISNHLYFYWYRQILGQKVEFLVSFYNNEISEKSEIFDDQFSVERPDGSNFTLKIRSTKLEDSAMYFCATQPHADEQYFGPGTRLTVT.

J is TRBJ2-4 and V is TRBV19; 10 bases map to TRBD2. The ends lost 4 bases at V and 2 bases at J; junction bases unmatched: 8. The CDR3 runs 17 residues. Germline V CDR1 and CDR2: LNHDA, SQIVND (reference sequence). CDR3 in DNA: TGTGCCAGTAGTAAGCGGGGGGGCCGTGGGACCAAAAACATTCAGTACTTC. This translates into CASSKRGGRGTKNIQYF.